This T cell receptor (beta chain) was documented in a study of shared clonotypes between healthy human individuals. This CDR3 contains 18 residues. Germline CDR1 and CDR2: MGHRA and YSYEKL. With 0 bases removed from V and 5 bases from J, the gap between germline ends came to 22 bases. Study-level points and caveats: Donors were few, which limited the genetic and exposure-history diversity represented.

The test was conducted at deep level. The protocol was immunoSEQ multiplex PCR, while the TCRdb copy is restricted to in-frame clones and leaves out a portion. The sample lists about a million clones; approximately 77% were seen once. About this clone: Its target is not known.

Participating donors were healthy, HIV-negative adults free of recent acute infections or vaccinations. Subsets obtained from CD4+ cells comprised CD45RA+ naive and CD45RA-negative memory cells. The receptor's source is a man younger than 30 in good health. Some clones in this sample may be carry-over from other donors' samples. The chain joins TRBV4-1 to TRBJ2-5; unclear D gene. Input material: memory CD4+ T cells from PBMCs. The sample's subset: CD45RA-negative fraction. The CDR3 sequence is CASSQDRQVSMIGETQYF. The CDR3 DNA sequence: TGCGCCAGCAGCCAAGACCGGCAAGTTTCTATGATTGGGGAGACCCAGTACTTC.